This TCR beta chain was sequenced in a study of blood T cell repertoires in COVID-19. On the study more broadly: The United States, Italy and Spain supplied acute and convalescent COVID-19 samples. PBMCs, B-cell-depleted T cells, or T cells provided the cDNA or gDNA that made up the material.

Between the trimmed V and J ends, which lost 3 bases and 2 bases, there was a span of 8 bases. The CDR3 has 14 amino acids. Germline CDR1 and CDR2: MDHEN and SYDVKM. Profiling relied on immunoSEQ multiplex PCR, and the TCRdb table lists in-frame clones only, not all of them. The sample lists over 30,000 clones, about 82% seen once, with under 50% in the top ten. This sequence was found in an older man with active or convalescent COVID-19. The chain joins TRBV28 to TRBJ1-5; no firm D call. Input material: peripheral blood. CDR3 region: CASSFSRGNQPQHF. The CDR3 region has the DNA TGTGCCAGCAGTTTCTCTCGGGGCAATCAGCCCCAGCATTTT. The full variable domain, completed using reference TRBV28 and TRBJ1-5, is DVKVTQSSRYLVKRTGEKVFLECVQDMDHENMFWYRQDPGLGLRLIYFSYDVKMKEKGDIPEGYSVSREKKERFSLILESASTNQTSMYLCASSFSRGNQPQHFGDGTRLSIL.